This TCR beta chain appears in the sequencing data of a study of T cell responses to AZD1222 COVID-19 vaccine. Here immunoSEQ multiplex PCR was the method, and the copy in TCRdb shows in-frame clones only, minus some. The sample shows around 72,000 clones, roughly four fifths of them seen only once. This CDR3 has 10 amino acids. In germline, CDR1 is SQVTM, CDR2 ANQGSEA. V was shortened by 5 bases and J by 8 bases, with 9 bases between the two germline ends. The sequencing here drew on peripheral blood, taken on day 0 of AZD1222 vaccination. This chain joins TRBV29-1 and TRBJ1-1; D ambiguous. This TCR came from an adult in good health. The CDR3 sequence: CSVISGEAFF. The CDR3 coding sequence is TGCAGCGTTATCTCGGGAGAAGCTTTCTTT. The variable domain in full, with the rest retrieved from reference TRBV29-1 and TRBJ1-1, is SAVISQKPSRDICQRGTSLTIQCQVDSQVTMMFWYRQQPGQSLTLIATANQGSEATYESGFVIDKFPISRPNLTFSTLTVSNMSPEDSSIYLCSVISGEAFFGQGTRLTVV.